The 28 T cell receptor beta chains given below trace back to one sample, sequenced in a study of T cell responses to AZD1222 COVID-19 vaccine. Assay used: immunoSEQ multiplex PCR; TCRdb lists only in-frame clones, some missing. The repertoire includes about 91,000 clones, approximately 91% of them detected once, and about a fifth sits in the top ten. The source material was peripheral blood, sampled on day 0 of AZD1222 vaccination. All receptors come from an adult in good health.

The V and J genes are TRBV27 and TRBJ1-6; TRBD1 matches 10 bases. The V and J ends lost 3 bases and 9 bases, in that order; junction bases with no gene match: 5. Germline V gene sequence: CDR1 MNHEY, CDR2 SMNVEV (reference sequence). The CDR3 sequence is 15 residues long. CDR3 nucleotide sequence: TGTGCCAGCAGTTTGAAGGACAGGGGGGCTTCACCCCTCCACTTT. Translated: CASSLKDRGASPLHF.

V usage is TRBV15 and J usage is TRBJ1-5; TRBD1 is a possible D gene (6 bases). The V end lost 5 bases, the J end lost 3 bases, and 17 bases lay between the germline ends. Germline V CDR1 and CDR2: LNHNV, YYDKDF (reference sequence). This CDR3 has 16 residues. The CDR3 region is CATSQRGGANNQPQHF. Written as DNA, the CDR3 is TGTGCCACCAGCCAAAGGGGGGGGGCAAACAATCAGCCCCAGCATTTT.

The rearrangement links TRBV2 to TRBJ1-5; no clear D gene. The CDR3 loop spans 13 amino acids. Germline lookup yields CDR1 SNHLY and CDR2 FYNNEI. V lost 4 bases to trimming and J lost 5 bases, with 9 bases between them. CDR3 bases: TGTGCCAGCAGTGGGTGGCGAGATCAGCCCCAGCATTTT. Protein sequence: CASSGWRDQPQHF.

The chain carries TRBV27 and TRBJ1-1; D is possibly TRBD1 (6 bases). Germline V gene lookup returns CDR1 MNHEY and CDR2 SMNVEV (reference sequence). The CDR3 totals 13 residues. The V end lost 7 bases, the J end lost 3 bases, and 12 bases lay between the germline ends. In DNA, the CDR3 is TGTGCCAGCACTAACAGGGCGCACACTGAAGCTTTCTTT. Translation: CASTNRAHTEAFF.

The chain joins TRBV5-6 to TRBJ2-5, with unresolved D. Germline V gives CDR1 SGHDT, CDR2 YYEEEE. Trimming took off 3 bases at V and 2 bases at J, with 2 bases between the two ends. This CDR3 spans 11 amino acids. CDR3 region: CASSSQETQYF. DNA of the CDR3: TGTGCCAGCAGCTCACAAGAGACCCAGTACTTC. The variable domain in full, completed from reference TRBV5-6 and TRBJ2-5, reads DAGVTQSPTHLIKTRGQQVTLRCSPKSGHDTVSWYQQALGQGPQFIFQYYEEEERQRGNFPDRFSGHQFPNYSSELNVNALLLGDSALYLCASSSQETQYFGPGTRLLVL.

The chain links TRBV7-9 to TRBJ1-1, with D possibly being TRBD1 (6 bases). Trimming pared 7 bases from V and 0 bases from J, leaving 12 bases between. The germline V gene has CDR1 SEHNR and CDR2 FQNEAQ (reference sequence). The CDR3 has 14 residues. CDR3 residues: CASTRGRLNTEAFF. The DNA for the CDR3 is TGTGCCAGCACCAGGGGACGGCTGAACACTGAAGCTTTCTTT.

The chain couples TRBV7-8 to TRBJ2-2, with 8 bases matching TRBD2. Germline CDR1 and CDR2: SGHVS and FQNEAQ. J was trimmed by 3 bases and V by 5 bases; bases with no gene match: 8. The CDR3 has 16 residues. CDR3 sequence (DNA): TGTGCCAGCAGCCTGGGGGGACTAGGGCACACCGGGGAGCTGTTTTTT. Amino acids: CASSLGGLGHTGELFF.

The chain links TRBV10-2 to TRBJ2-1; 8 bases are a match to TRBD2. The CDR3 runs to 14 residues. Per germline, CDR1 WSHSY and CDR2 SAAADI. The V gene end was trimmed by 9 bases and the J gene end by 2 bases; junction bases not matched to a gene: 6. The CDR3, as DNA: TGCGCCAGTAAACGGGGGGGTACCTACAATGAGCAGTTCTTC. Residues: CASKRGGTYNEQFF.

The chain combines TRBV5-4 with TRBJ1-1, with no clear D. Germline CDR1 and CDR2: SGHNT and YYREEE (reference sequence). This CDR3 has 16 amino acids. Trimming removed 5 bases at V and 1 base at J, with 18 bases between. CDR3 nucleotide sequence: TGTGCCAGCAGGTTTGGGGAAGGGTTCGGGAACACTGAAGCTTTCTTT. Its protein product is CASRFGEGFGNTEAFF.

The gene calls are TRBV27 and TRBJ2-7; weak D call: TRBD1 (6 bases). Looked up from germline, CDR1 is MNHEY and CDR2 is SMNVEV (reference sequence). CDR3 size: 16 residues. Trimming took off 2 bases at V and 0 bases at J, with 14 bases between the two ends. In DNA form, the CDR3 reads TGTGCCAGCAGTTTAAAAGGGGGTGATAGCTCCTACGAGCAGTACTTC. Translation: CASSLKGGDSSYEQYF.

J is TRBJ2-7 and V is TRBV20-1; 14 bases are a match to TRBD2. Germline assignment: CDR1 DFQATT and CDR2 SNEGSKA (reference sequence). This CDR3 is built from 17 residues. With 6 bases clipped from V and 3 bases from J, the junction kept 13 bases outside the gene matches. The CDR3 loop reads CSASGLAGGLTSYEQYF. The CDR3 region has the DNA TGCAGTGCCAGTGGACTAGCGGGGGGTCTCACGAGCTACGAGCAGTACTTC.

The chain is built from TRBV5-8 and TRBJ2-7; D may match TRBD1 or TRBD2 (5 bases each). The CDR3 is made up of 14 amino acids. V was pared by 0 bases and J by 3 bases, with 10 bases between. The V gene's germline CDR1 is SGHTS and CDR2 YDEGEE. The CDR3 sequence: CASSLVWGNYEQYF. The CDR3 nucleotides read TGTGCCAGCAGCTTGGTCTGGGGGAACTACGAGCAGTACTTC. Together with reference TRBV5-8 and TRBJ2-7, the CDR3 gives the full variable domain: EAGVTQSPTHLIKTRGQQATLRCSPISGHTSVYWYQQALGLGLQFLLWYDEGEERNRGNFPPRFSGRQFPNYSSELNVNALELEDSALYLCASSLVWGNYEQYFGPGTRLTVT.

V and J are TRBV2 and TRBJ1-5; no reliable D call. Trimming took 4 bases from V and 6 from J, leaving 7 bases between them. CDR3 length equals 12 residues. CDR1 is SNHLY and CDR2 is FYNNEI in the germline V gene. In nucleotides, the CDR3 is TGTGCCAGCAGTGTCCCGAGTCAGCCCCAGCATTTT. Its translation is CASSVPSQPQHF.

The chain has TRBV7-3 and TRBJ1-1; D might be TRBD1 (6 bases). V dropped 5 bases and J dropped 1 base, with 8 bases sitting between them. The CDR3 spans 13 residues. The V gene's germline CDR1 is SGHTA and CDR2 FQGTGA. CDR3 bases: TGTGCCAGCAGCACACAGGGGAACACTGAAGCTTTCTTT. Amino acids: CASSTQGNTEAFF.

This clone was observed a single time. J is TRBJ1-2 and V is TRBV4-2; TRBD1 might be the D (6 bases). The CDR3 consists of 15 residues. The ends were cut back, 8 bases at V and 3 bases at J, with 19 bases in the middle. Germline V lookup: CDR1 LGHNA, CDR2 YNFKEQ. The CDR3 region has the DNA TGTGCCAGCTCCACGAACCGGGGGCGGGACTATGGCTACACCTTC. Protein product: CASSTNRGRDYGYTF.

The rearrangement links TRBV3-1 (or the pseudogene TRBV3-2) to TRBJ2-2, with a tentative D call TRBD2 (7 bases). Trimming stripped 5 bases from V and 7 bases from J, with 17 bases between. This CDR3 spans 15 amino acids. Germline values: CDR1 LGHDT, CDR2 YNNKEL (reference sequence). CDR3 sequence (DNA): TGTGCCAGCAGCGGTCGGTGGGGGGGCGACGGGGAGCTGTTTTTT. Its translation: CASSGRWGGDGELFF.

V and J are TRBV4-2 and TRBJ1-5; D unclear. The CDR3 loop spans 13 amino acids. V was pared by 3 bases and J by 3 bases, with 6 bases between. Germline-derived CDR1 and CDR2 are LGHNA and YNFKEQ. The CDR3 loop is CASSHGLNQPQHF. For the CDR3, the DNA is TGTGCCAGCAGCCACGGACTCAATCAGCCCCAGCATTTT.

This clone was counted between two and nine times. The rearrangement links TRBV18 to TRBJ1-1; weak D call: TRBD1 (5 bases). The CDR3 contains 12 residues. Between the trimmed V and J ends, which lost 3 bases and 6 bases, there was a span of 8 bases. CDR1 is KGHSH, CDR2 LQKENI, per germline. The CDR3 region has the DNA TGTGCCAGCTCACCGGGGCGGGCTGAAGCTTTCTTT. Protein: CASSPGRAEAFF.

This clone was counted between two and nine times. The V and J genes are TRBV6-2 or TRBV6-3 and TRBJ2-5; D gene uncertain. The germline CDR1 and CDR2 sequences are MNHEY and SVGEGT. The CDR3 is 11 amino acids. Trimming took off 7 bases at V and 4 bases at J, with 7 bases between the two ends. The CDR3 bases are TGTGCCAGCACCCCAATAGAGACCCAGTACTTC. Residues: CASTPIETQYF.

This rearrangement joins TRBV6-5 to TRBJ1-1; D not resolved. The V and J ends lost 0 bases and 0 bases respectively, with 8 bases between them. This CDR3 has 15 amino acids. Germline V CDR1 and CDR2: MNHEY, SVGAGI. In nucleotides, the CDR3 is TGTGCCAGCAGTTACTCGGTCCAAATGAACACTGAAGCTTTCTTT. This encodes CASSYSVQMNTEAFF.

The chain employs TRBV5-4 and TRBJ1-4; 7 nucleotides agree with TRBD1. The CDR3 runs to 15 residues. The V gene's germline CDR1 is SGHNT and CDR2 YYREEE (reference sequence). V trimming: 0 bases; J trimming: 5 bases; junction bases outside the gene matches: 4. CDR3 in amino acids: CASSLEGARNEKLFF. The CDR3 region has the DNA TGTGCCAGCAGCTTGGAGGGGGCCCGCAATGAAAAACTGTTTTTT.

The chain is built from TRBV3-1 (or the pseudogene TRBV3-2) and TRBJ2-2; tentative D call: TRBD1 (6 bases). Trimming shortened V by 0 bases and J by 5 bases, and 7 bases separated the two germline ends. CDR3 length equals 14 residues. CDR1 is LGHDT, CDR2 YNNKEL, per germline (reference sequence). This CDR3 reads CASSQDQGTGELFF. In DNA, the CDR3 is TGTGCCAGCAGCCAAGATCAGGGGACCGGGGAGCTGTTTTTT.

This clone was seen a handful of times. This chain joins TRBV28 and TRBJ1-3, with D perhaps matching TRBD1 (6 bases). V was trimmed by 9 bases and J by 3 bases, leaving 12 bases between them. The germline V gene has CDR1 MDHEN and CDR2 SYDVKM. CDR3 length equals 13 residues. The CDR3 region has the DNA TGTGCCAGTAAACAGGGAAATGGAAACACCATATATTTT. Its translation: CASKQGNGNTIYF.

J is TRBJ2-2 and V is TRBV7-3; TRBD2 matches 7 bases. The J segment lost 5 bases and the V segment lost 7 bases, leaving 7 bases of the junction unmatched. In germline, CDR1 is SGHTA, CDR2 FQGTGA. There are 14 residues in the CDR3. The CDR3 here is CASMRRGGTGELFF. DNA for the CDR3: TGTGCCAGCATGAGAAGGGGAGGGACCGGGGAGCTGTTTTTT. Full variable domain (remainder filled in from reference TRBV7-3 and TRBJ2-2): GAGVSQTPSNKVTEKGKYVELRCDPISGHTALYWYRQSLGQGPEFLIYFQGTGAADDSGLPNDRFFAVRPEGSVSTLKIQRTERGDSAVYLCASMRRGGTGELFFGEGSRLTVL.

CDR3 region: CASSSNLGTASSRQPQHF. The DNA for the CDR3 is TGTGCCAGCAGCTCAAACTTGGGGACAGCGAGCAGTAGGCAGCCCCAGCATTTT. V usage is TRBV5-4 and J usage is TRBJ1-5; TRBD1 matches 7 bases. This CDR3 contains 18 residues. With 3 bases clipped from V and 7 bases from J, the junction kept 19 bases outside the gene matches. Germline assignment: CDR1 SGHNT and CDR2 YYREEE (reference sequence).

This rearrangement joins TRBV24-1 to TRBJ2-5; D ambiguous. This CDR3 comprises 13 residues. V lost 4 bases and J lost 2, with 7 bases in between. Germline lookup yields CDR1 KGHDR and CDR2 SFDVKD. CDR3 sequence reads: CATSDRIQETQYF. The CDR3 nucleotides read TGTGCCACCAGTGACAGAATACAAGAGACCCAGTACTTC.

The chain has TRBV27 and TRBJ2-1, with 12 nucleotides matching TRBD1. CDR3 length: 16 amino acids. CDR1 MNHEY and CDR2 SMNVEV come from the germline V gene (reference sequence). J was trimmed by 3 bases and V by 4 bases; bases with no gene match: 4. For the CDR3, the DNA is TGTGCCAGCAGTTCGGGACAGGGGGCGAACTACAATGAGCAGTTCTTC. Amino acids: CASSSGQGANYNEQFF.

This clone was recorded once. The CDR3 sequence is CASSLTGQEGYGYTF. The CDR3, as DNA: TGTGCCAGCTCACTTACAGGCCAGGAGGGCTATGGCTACACCTTC. The chain combines TRBV18 with TRBJ1-2; D possibly corresponds to TRBD1 (5 bases). This CDR3 has 15 residues. V gave up 4 bases and J gave up 4 bases, with 16 bases separating them. CDR1 and CDR2 (germline): KGHSH, LQKENI.